Listed here is a single T cell receptor beta chain. The target of this receptor is not known. One base away there is no much larger clone; base qualities are not given. In the prospective study, participants were roughly 18 to 95 years old, resided in about two dozen geographic areas of the United States, and were enrolled through a virtual design. Cohort assignment in the prospective study relied on participant-reported clinical history from a screening survey and a study questionnaire. Exposed participants had been in contact, within 2 weeks of entering the study, with a person who had a PCR-confirmed or clinician-diagnosed case of COVID-19. In the prospective study, mobile phlebotomists collected whole blood, serum and a nasopharyngeal or oropharyngeal swab from each participant. Participants in the prospective study had the option to provide additional blood draws and questionnaires over a roughly 2-month period. Prospective study blood samples were shipped either frozen or at room temperature before DNA extraction.

TCRbeta CDR3 regions were amplified from genomic DNA using the immunoSEQ Assay, a bias-controlled multiplex PCR. From the authors' description of their analysis: Within the assay, amplification of reference gene primers was used to estimate how many nucleated cells each sample contained. Sequence reads were collapsed and filtered to measure the absolute abundance of every unique TCRbeta CDR3 rearrangement. Productive Simpson clonality was computed per sample as the square root of Simpson's diversity index over productive rearrangements. In TCRdb, the immuneACCESS table is reduced to in-frame sequences with V and J assigned. These tables do not hold every clone; where another copy was compared, an unresolved V gene accounts for under half, and the others remain unexplained. V, J and clone size are taken as reported in that table, and D and trimming were inferred from the DNA itself. The sample profile shows roughly 430,000 clones; 88% of them were found once. The top ten constitute 1.2% to 1.5% of the sample.

The data were taken from a study of blood T cell repertoires in COVID-19 (dated by TCRdb to between 2020 and 2021). Notes on the research overall: Samples from collaborators originated in the United States, Italy and Spain and spanned both the acute and convalescent phases of COVID-19. The prospective study material was composed of cDNA or gDNA derived from T cells, B-cell-depleted T cells, or PBMCs. Deeply sampled blood TCRbeta repertoires from subjects exposed to, actively infected with, or recovered from COVID-19 were included in the dataset. A freely available public database, intended as a resource for researchers studying the immune response to SARS-CoV-2, is where the repertoires were released. Samples were obtained from the ongoing ImmuneRACE study (first 160 participants) and from some 1,200 subjects provided by 6 global collaborators. Nearly every sample came with metadata listing a de-identified subject ID, COVID-19 status, age in years and sex. HLA class I and class II types, where available, came from metadata supplied by the sample provider rather than from assay-based typing. Study-wide findings and limitations: The quantity of clinical and demographic metadata differed by source and by participant and was supplied without curation.

From the cysteine up to the phenylalanine, the CDR3 has a length of 13 residues. The only DNA kept is the CDR3, 39 bases in frame from the first base. Per the germline V gene, SGDLS is the CDR1 and YYNGEE is the CDR2. Relative to germline, V is missing 4 bases and J is missing 6 bases, with 5 bases of the junction outside any gene match. The V gene is TRBV9 and the J gene is TRBJ2-7; TRBD2 lines up with 9 middle nucleotides. The sequenced sample was PBMCs or T cells enriched from blood (not recorded which). This TCR derives from a woman between 18 and 29 years old who had been exposed to COVID-19. The CDR3 corresponds to CASSSRLAAEQYF. The bases read TGTGCCAGCAGCTCCCGACTAGCGGCCGAGCAGTACTTC.